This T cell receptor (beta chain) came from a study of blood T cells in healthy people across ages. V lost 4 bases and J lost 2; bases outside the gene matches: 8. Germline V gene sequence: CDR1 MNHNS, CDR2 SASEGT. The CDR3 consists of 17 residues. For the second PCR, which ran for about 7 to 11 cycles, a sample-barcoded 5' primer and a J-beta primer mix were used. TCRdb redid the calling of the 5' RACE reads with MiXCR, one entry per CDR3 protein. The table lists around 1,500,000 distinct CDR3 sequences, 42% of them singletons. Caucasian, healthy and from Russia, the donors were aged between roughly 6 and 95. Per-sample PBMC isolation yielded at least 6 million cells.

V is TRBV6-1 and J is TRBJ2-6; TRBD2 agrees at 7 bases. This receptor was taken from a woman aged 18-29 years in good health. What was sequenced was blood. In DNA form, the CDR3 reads TGTGCCAGCAGTGCCCGGGGAGGGAGAACTGGGGCCAACGTCCTGACTTTC. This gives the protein CASSARGGRTGANVLTF.